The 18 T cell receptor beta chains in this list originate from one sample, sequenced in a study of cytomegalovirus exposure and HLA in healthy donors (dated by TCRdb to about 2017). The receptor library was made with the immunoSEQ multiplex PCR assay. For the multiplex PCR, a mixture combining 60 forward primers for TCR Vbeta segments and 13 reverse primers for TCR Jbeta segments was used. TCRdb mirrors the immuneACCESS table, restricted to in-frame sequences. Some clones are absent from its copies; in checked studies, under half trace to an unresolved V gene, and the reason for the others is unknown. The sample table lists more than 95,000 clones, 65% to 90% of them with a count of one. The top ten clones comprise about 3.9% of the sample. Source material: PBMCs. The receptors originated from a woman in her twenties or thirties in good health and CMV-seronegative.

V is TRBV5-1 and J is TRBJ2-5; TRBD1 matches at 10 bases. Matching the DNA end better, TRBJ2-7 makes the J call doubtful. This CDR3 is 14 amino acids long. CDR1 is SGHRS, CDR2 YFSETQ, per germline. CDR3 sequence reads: CASSFGTGDDEQYF. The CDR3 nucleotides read TGCGCCAGCAGCTTCGGGACAGGGGATGACGAGCAGTACTTC.

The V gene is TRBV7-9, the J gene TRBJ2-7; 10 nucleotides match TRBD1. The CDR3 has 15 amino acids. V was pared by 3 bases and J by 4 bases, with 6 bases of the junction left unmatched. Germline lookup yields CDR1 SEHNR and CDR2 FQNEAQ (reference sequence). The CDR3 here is CASSFGTGASYEQYF. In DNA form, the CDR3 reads TGTGCCAGCAGCTTTGGGACAGGGGCTTCGTACGAGCAGTACTTC.

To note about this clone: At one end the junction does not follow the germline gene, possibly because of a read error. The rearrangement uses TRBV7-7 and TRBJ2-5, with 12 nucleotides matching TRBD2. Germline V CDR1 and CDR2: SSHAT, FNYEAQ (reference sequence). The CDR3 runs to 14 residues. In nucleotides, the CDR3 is TGTGCTAGCAGCTCTAGCGGGAGGGCGGAGACCCAGTACTTC. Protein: CASSSSGRAETQYF. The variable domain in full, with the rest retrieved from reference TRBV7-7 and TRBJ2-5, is GAGVSQSPRYKVTKRGQDVTLRCDPISSHATLYWYQQALGQGPEFLTYFNYEAQPDKSGLPSDRFSAERPEGSISTLTIQRTEQRDSAMYRCASSSSGRAETQYFGPGTRLLVL.

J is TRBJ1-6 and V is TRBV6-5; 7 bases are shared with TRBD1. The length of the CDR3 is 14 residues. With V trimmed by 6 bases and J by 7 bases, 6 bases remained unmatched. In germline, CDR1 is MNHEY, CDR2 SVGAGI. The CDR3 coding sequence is TGTGCCAGCAGCCTAGGGGGCGCGAATTCACCCCTCCACTTT. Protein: CASSLGGANSPLHF.

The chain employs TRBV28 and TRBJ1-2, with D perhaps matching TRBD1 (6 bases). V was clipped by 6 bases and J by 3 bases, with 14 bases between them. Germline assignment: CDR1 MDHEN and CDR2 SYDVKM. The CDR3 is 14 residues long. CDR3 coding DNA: TGTGCCAGCAGCAACATCAAGGGGGACTATGGCTACACCTTC. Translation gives CASSNIKGDYGYTF.

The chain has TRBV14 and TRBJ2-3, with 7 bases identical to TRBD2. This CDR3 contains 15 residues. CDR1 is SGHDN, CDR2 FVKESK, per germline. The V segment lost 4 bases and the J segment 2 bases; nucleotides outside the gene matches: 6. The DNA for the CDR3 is TGTGCCAGCAGCCCTTCCGGGAGGTACACAGATACGCAGTATTTT. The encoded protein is CASSPSGRYTDTQYF.

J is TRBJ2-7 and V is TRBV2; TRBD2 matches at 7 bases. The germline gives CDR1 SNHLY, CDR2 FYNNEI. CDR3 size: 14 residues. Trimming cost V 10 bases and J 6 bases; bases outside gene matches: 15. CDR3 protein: CATKPGTTPGEQYF. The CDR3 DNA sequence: TGTGCCACTAAACCTGGGACTACTCCTGGCGAGCAGTACTTC.

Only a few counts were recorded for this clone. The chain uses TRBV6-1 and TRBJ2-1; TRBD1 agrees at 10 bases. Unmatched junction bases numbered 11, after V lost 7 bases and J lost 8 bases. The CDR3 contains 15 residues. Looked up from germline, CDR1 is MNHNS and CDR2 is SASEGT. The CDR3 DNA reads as TGTGCCAGCACCATTAGGGACAGGGGCAACCATGAGCAGTTCTTC. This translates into CASTIRDRGNHEQFF.

The CDR3 spells CASDAGGRTDTQYF. For the CDR3, the DNA is TGCGCCAGCGATGCGGGAGGTCGCACAGATACGCAGTATTTT. V gene TRBV5-1 combines with J gene TRBJ2-3; the match to TRBD2 covers 8 bases. Germline values: CDR1 SGHRS, CDR2 YFSETQ. V shed 7 bases, J shed 1 base, and the junction held 5 bases outside the gene matches. The CDR3 is 14 amino acids.

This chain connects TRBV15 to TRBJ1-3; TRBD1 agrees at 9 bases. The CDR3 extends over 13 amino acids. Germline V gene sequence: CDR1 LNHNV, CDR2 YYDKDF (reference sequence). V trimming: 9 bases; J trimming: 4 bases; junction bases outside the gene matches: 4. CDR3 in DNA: TGTGCCACGTCGACAGGGGGAGGAAACACCATATATTTT. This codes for CATSTGGGNTIYF.

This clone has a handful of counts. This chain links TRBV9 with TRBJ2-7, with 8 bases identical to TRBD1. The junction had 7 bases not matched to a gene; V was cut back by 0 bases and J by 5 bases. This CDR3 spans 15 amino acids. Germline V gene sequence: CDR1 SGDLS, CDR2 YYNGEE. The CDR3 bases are TGTGCCAGCAGCGTAGGGCAGGGGGCTCGGGACGAGCAGTACTTC. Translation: CASSVGQGARDEQYF.

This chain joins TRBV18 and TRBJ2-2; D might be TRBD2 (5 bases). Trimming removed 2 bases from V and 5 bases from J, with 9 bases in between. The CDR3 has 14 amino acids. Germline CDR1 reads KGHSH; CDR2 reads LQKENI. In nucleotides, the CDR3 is TGTGCCAGCTCACCAAGGTGGGAGACCGGGGAGCTGTTTTTT. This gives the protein CASSPRWETGELFF.

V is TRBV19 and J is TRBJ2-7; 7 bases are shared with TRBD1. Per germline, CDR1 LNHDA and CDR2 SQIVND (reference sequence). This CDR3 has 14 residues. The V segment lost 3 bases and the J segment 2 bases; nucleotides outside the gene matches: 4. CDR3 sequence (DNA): TGTGCCAGTAGTATGATTACAGGGGCCTACGAGCAGTACTTC. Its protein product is CASSMITGAYEQYF.

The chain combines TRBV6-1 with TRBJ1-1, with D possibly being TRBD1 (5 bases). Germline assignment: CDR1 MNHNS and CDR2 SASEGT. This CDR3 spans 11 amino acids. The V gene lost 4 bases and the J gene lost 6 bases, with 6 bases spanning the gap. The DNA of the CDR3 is TGTGCCAGCAGTGGGGGGGCTGAAGCTTTCTTT. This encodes CASSGGAEAFF.

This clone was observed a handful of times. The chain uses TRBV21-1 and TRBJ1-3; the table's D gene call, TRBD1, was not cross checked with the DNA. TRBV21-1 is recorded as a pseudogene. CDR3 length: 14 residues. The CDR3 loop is CASSTRDSRNTIYF. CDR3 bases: TGTGCCAGCAGCACCCGGGACAGTCGGAACACCATATATTTT.

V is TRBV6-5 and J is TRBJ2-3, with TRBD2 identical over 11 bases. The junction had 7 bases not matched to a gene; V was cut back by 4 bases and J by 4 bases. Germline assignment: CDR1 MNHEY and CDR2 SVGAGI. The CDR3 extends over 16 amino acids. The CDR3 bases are TGTGCCAGCAGTTTCAGTACTAGCGGGAGCCCAGATACGCAGTATTTT. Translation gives CASSFSTSGSPDTQYF.

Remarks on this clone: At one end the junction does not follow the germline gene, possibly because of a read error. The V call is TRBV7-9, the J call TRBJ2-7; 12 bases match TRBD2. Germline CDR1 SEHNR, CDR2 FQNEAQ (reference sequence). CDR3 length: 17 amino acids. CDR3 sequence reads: CSSSPPPRLAGAYEQYF. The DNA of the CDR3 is TGTTCCAGCAGCCCACCTCCGAGACTAGCGGGAGCTTACGAGCAGTACTTC.

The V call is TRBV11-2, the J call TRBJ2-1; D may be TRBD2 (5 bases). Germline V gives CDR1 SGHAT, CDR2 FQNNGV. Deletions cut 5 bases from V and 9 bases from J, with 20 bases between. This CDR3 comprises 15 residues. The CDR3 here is CASSPRASNLGEQFF. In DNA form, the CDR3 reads TGTGCCAGCAGCCCTCGCGCTAGCAATCTAGGTGAGCAGTTCTTC.